The clone carrying this T cell receptor beta chain occurred a few times. The antigen remains undetermined. The ends were cut back, 7 bases at V and 2 bases at J, with 19 bases in the middle. The CDR3 spans 16 residues. Germline-derived CDR1 and CDR2 are SGHTA and FQGNSA. Through template switching, a universal primer site was introduced, and the cDNA contained unique molecular identifiers. TCRdb called the 5' RACE reads again in MiXCR, with one record for every CDR3 protein. The sample shows about 190,000 distinct CDR3 sequences, 15% to 20% of them seen only once. This sample stems from a study of identical twins. Study conclusions and caveats: High-abundance cord blood beta clonotypes had fewer insertions; memory repertoires showed none.

The sample also formed part of further work on T cells expressing NK-cell markers. That publication notes: The TCR beta repertoires originated in sorted CD3+CD56+NKG2C+, CD3+CD56+NKG2C- and CD3+CD56-NKG2C+ T cells. Several of the donors also had these clonotypes leading their CD3+CD56-NKG2C+ fraction.

V usage is TRBV7-2 and J usage is TRBJ2-3, with D possibly being TRBD1 (5 bases). Sequencing used CD8+ T cells sorted from blood. This TCR was recovered from a woman aged 18-35 years in good health. DNA of the CDR3: TGTGCCAGCACCATCGTTAACAGGCGATACACAGATACGCAGTATTTT. Protein product: CASTIVNRRYTDTQYF.